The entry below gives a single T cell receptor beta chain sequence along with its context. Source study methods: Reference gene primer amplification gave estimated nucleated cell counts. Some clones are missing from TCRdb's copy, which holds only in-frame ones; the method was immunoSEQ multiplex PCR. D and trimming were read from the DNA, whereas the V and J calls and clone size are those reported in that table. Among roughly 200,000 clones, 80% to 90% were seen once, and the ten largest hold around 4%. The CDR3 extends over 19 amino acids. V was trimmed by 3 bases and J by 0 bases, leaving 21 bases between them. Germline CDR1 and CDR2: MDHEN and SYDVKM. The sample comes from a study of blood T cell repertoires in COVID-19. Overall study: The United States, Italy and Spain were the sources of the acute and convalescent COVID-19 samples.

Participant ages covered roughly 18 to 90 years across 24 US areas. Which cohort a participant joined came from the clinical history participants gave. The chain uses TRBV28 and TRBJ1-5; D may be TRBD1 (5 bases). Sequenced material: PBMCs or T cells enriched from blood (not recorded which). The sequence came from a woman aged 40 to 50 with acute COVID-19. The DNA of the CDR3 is TGTGCCAGCAGTTTGGAAACAGGTTTCCTATCCTATAGCAATCAGCCCCAGCATTTT. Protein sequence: CASSLETGFLSYSNQPQHF.